The 27 T cell receptor beta chains in this list originate from one sample, sequenced in a study of T cell changes during pregnancy in multiple sclerosis (dated by TCRdb to between 2017 and 2020). Libraries were made using the immunoSEQ multiplex PCR assay. In TCRdb, the immuneACCESS table is reduced to in-frame sequences with V and J assigned. These tables do not hold every clone; where another copy was compared, an unresolved V gene accounts for under half, and the others remain unexplained. The sample yields approximately 63,000 clones; over 90% were counted once. Roughly 2.6% of the sample is held by the ten biggest clonotypes. Sequencing used CD8+ T cells from peripheral blood mononuclear cells, obtained in the third trimester of pregnancy. These receptors all stem from a female donor with multiple sclerosis, enrolled in a pregnancy study.

The chain has TRBV27 and TRBJ2-5; D is possibly TRBD2 (5 bases). The length of the CDR3 is 15 residues. V dropped 6 bases and J dropped 5 bases, with 19 bases sitting between them. The germline V gene encodes CDR1 MNHEY and CDR2 SMNVEV (reference sequence). CDR3 residues: CASSPPGYQRETQYF. The DNA for the CDR3 is TGTGCCAGCAGCCCCCCAGGATACCAGCGGGAGACCCAGTACTTC.

The V gene is TRBV7-6, the J gene TRBJ1-4, with 9 nucleotides matching TRBD1. Per the germline V gene, CDR1 is SGHVS and CDR2 is FNYEAQ. The V segment lost 5 bases and the J segment 0 bases; nucleotides outside the gene matches: 16. There are 20 residues in the CDR3. The CDR3 loop is CASSPQTGQGRGATNEKLFF. CDR3 bases: TGTGCCAGCAGCCCCCAAACGGGACAGGGCCGAGGGGCAACTAATGAAAAACTGTTTTTT.

The rearrangement uses TRBV18 and TRBJ2-1; possible D gene TRBD1, 6 bases. The germline V gene encodes CDR1 KGHSH and CDR2 LQKENI. The V end lost 4 bases, the J end lost 7 bases, and 11 bases lay between the germline ends. This CDR3 comprises 13 residues. CDR3 in amino acids: CASSRIQGNEQFF. CDR3 coding DNA: TGTGCCAGCTCACGGATCCAGGGGAATGAGCAGTTCTTC. Using reference TRBV18 and TRBJ2-1 for the parts outside the CDR3, the full variable domain is NAGVMQNPRHLVRRRGQEARLRCSPMKGHSHVYWYRQLPEEGLKFMVYLQKENIIDESGMPKERFSAEFPKEGPSILRIQQVVRGDSAAYFCASSRIQGNEQFFGPGTRLTVL.

The chain joins TRBV5-4 to TRBJ1-1; possible D gene TRBD1, 5 bases. Germline lookup yields CDR1 SGHNT and CDR2 YYREEE (reference sequence). V was pared by 0 bases and J by 0 bases, with 6 bases between. The CDR3 has 14 residues. The DNA for the CDR3 is TGTGCCAGCAGCTTGGACAGGATGAACACTGAAGCTTTCTTT. Protein sequence: CASSLDRMNTEAFF.

The chain recombines TRBV19 with TRBJ1-2; no clear D. CDR1 and CDR2 from the germline V gene are LNHDA and SQIVND (reference sequence). V was shortened by 5 bases and J by 6 bases, with 22 bases between the two germline ends. This CDR3 contains 16 residues. The chain's CDR3 is CASSLPAPWRSHGYTF. The CDR3 bases are TGTGCCAGTAGTCTTCCCGCCCCCTGGAGATCCCATGGCTACACCTTC.

This sequence joins TRBV28 and TRBJ1-2, with TRBD1 matching 9 bases. The V segment lost 6 bases and the J segment 4 bases; nucleotides outside the gene matches: 9. The germline V gene encodes CDR1 MDHEN and CDR2 SYDVKM. There are 15 residues in the CDR3. Here the CDR3 reads CASSFGQGIIYGYTF. Here the CDR3 DNA reads TGTGCCAGCAGCTTCGGACAGGGGATTATCTATGGCTACACCTTC.

The chain uses TRBV9 and TRBJ2-1; TRBD2 matches 10 bases. The germline CDR1 and CDR2 sequences are SGDLS and YYNGEE. The ends lost 4 bases at V and 6 bases at J; junction bases unmatched: 7. This CDR3 has 15 residues. CDR3: CASSSGASGSNEQFF. The CDR3 nucleotides read TGTGCCAGCAGCTCGGGGGCTAGCGGGAGCAATGAGCAGTTCTTC.

The gene calls are TRBV13 and TRBJ2-3; weak D call: TRBD2 (6 bases). Per the germline V gene, CDR1 is PRHDT and CDR2 is FYEKMQ (reference sequence). The V gene lost 5 bases and the J gene lost 8 bases, with 20 bases spanning the gap. The CDR3 covers 15 residues. DNA for the CDR3: TGTGCCAGCAGCCATCCGGGAGAGTCACAGACTACGCAGTATTTT. This translates into CASSHPGESQTTQYF.

CDR3 in amino acids: CASSLSPEYEAFF. CDR3 sequence (DNA): TGTGCCAGCAGTTTATCTCCAGAATATGAAGCTTTCTTT. V is TRBV27 and J is TRBJ1-1; D unresolved. This CDR3 contains 13 residues. The V end was cut by 0 bases, the J end by 7 bases, with 9 bases between. Germline V gene data show CDR1 as MNHEY and CDR2 as SMNVEV (reference sequence).

The genes are TRBV30 and TRBJ1-5; TRBD1 is a possible D gene (5 bases). The CDR3 contains 13 residues. Germline loops: CDR1 GTSNPN, CDR2 SVGIG (reference sequence). V dropped 1 base and J dropped 5 bases, with 9 bases sitting between them. The CDR3 protein is CAWSEQGDQPQHF. The CDR3 bases are TGTGCCTGGAGTGAGCAGGGTGATCAGCCCCAGCATTTT.

The chain uses TRBV14 and TRBJ2-7; tentative D call: TRBD2 (6 bases). From germline, CDR1 is SGHDN and CDR2 FVKESK. Trimming took off 2 bases at V and 5 bases at J, with 19 bases between the two ends. There are 16 residues in the CDR3. CDR3 in amino acids: CASSQKGLARDHEQYF. The CDR3, as DNA: TGTGCCAGCAGCCAAAAGGGGTTGGCGCGGGACCACGAGCAGTACTTC.

The V gene is TRBV4-1, the J gene TRBJ2-7; 9 bases agree with TRBD1. The CDR3 loop spans 13 amino acids. Germline V CDR1 and CDR2: MGHRA, YSYEKL. J lost 5 bases, V lost 4 bases, and 3 bases had no gene match. In DNA form, the CDR3 reads TGCGCCAGCAGCCGGGGACAGGGCGACGAGCAGTACTTC. This gives the protein CASSRGQGDEQYF.

This chain connects TRBV27 to TRBJ2-3, with D possibly being TRBD2 (6 bases). CDR1 and CDR2 (germline): MNHEY, SMNVEV (reference sequence). The CDR3 consists of 17 residues. Between the trimmed V and J ends, which lost 3 bases and 1 base, there was a span of 17 bases. The CDR3 loop reads CASSFLSTGVGTDTQYF. For the CDR3, the DNA is TGTGCCAGCAGTTTCCTCTCGACGGGGGTGGGCACAGATACGCAGTATTTT.

The chain has TRBV12-5 and TRBJ2-1; possible D gene TRBD2, 6 bases. Trimming pared 6 bases from V and 0 bases from J, leaving 15 bases between. The CDR3 runs 16 residues. Germline V gene sequence: CDR1 LGHNT, CDR2 FRNRAP. In DNA, the CDR3 is TGTGCTAGTGGCACGGGACTGTCTGGCTCCTACAATGAGCAGTTCTTC. It encodes CASGTGLSGSYNEQFF.

The V gene is TRBV30, the J gene TRBJ1-1, with D possibly TRBD1 on 6 matching bases. V was cut by 1 base and J by 1 base, with 7 bases left in between. The germline CDR1 and CDR2 sequences are GTSNPN and SVGIG (reference sequence). The CDR3 totals 13 residues. The CDR3 protein is CAWSGQENTEAFF. The CDR3 bases are TGTGCCTGGAGTGGACAGGAGAACACTGAAGCTTTCTTT. The full variable domain, completed using reference TRBV30 and TRBJ1-1, is SQTIHQWPATLVQPVGSPLSLECTVEGTSNPNLYWYRQAAGRGLQLLFYSVGIGQISSEVPQNLSASRPQDRQFILSSKKLLLSDSGFYLCAWSGQENTEAFFGQGTRLTVV.

By share of the sample, this clone is medium-sized. This chain connects TRBV10-3 to TRBJ2-7, with D possibly TRBD2 on 5 matching bases. CDR1 is ENHRY and CDR2 is SYGVKD in the germline V gene. This CDR3 spans 11 amino acids. Trimming removed 9 bases at V and 2 bases at J, with 8 bases between. This CDR3 reads CAIGLPYEQYF. In DNA form, the CDR3 reads TGTGCCATTGGACTCCCCTACGAGCAGTACTTC.

V is TRBV10-1 and J is TRBJ2-3; 8 nucleotides line up with TRBD1. V was pared by 6 bases and J by 7 bases, with 9 bases of the junction left unmatched. Per the germline V gene, CDR1 is WNHNN and CDR2 is SYGVQD (reference sequence). The CDR3 has 14 amino acids. CDR3 sequence (DNA): TGCGCCAGCAGACCGACAGGGGCCGTGTATACGCAGTATTTT. Translating gives CASRPTGAVYTQYF.

V is TRBV13 and J is TRBJ2-1; no definite D call. CDR3 size: 14 residues. V was clipped by 0 bases and J by 3 bases, with 6 bases between them. Germline CDR1 reads PRHDT; CDR2 reads FYEKMQ (reference sequence). The CDR3 protein is CASSLGRSYNEQFF. DNA for the CDR3: TGTGCCAGCAGCTTAGGGCGGAGCTACAATGAGCAGTTCTTC.

This sequence joins TRBV28 and TRBJ2-7; TRBD1 aligns across 7 bases. CDR3 length: 14 residues. Looked up from germline, CDR1 is MDHEN and CDR2 is SYDVKM. Trimming cost V 3 bases and J 3 bases; bases outside gene matches: 5. As DNA, the CDR3 is TGTGCCAGCAGTTTTTCAGGGACAGTCTACGAGCAGTACTTC. It specifies CASSFSGTVYEQYF.

The chain employs TRBV10-2 and TRBJ2-2, with D possibly TRBD1 on 5 matching bases. The CDR3 contains 15 residues. CDR1 and CDR2 (germline): WSHSY, SAAADI. V was clipped by 3 bases and J by 3 bases, with 11 bases between them. The CDR3 coding sequence is TGCGCCAGCAGTGATATCAGGGTCTACACCGGGGAGCTGTTTTTT. It is translated as CASSDIRVYTGELFF.

Only one count was recorded for this clone. The J gene is TRBJ2-1, the V gene TRBV27, with 7 bases that match TRBD2. This CDR3 has 15 amino acids. V shed 4 bases and J 3 bases; nucleotides not matched to a gene: 6. Per germline, CDR1 MNHEY and CDR2 SMNVEV (reference sequence). The CDR3 is CASSSRLADYNEQFF. CDR3 DNA sequence: TGTGCCAGCAGTTCCAGACTAGCAGACTACAATGAGCAGTTCTTC.

The V call is TRBV27, the J call TRBJ2-7, with TRBD2 matching over 11 bases. With V trimmed by 4 bases and J by 6 bases, 11 bases remained unmatched. This CDR3 region has 16 residues. From germline, CDR1 is MNHEY and CDR2 SMNVEV (reference sequence). DNA for the CDR3: TGTGCCAGCAGTTCCTCCGCCGTAGCGGGGGGGGGCGAGCAGTACTTC. Protein sequence: CASSSSAVAGGGEQYF.

This rearrangement joins TRBV5-4 to TRBJ2-3; D gene uncertain. Trimming pared 3 bases from V and 0 bases from J, leaving 8 bases between. This CDR3 is 14 amino acids long. Germline CDR1 and CDR2: SGHNT and YYREEE (reference sequence). CDR3 bases: TGTGCCAGCAGCTCCCCCGGGAGCACAGATACGCAGTATTTT. Protein sequence: CASSSPGSTDTQYF.

This chain links TRBV12-5 with TRBJ2-2; 10 bases are a match to TRBD2. Germline assignment: CDR1 LGHNT and CDR2 FRNRAP. CDR3 length: 15 amino acids. V gave up 5 bases and J gave up 6 bases; unmatched junction bases: 6. The CDR3 here is CASGLLGTSAGELFF. Here the CDR3 DNA reads TGTGCTAGTGGTCTACTCGGGACTAGCGCCGGGGAGCTGTTTTTT. The full variable domain, completed using reference TRBV12-5 and TRBJ2-2, is DARVTQTPRHKVTEMGQEVTMRCQPILGHNTVFWYRQTMMQGLELLAYFRNRAPLDDSGMPKDRFSAEMPDATLATLKIQPSEPRDSAVYFCASGLLGTSAGELFFGEGSRLTVL.

The rearrangement uses TRBV27 and TRBJ2-7; TRBD1 agrees at 8 bases. Germline V gene data show CDR1 as MNHEY and CDR2 as SMNVEV (reference sequence). CDR3 size: 13 residues. The V and J ends lost 5 bases and 4 bases, in that order; junction bases with no gene match: 4. The CDR3 spells CASSTTGEYEQYF. The CDR3 DNA is TGTGCCAGCAGTACGACAGGGGAGTACGAGCAGTACTTC.

The CDR3 sequence: CASSLQGARTNEQFF. DNA for the CDR3: TGTGCCAGCAGCCTACAGGGGGCGAGAACCAATGAGCAGTTCTTC. The rearrangement links TRBV7-3 to TRBJ2-1; 9 bases fit TRBD1. The V gene end was trimmed by 5 bases and the J gene end by 6 bases; junction bases not matched to a gene: 8. Germline CDR1 SGHTA, CDR2 FQGTGA. CDR3 length: 15 residues. Based on the CDR3 plus reference TRBV7-3 and TRBJ2-1, the full variable domain is GAGVSQTPSNKVTEKGKYVELRCDPISGHTALYWYRQSLGQGPEFLIYFQGTGAADDSGLPNDRFFAVRPEGSVSTLKIQRTERGDSAVYLCASSLQGARTNEQFFGPGTRLTVL.

The CDR3 nucleotides read TGTGCCAGCAGTCCGTGGGACAGGCCTTATGGCTACACCTTC. Amino acids: CASSPWDRPYGYTF. V is TRBV27 and J is TRBJ1-2; 8 bases agree with TRBD1. The CDR3 totals 14 residues. CDR1 is MNHEY, CDR2 SMNVEV, per germline (reference sequence). The J segment lost 5 bases and the V segment lost 5 bases, leaving 7 bases of the junction unmatched.